This T cell receptor beta chain was retrieved from a study of T cells in Graves' hyperthyroidism and ophthalmopathy. RNA transcripts were the template for amplifying TCR beta CDR3 regions. Using the HTBI primer set, a first-round RT-PCR was run on the TCR CDR3. MiXCR, run by TCRdb on the multiplex PCR reads, gives a single entry per CDR3 protein. The sample consists of roughly 740,000 distinct CDR3 sequences, approximately 16% of them appearing once. This clonotype was seen only a few times. CDR1 is SGHTA and CDR2 is FQGNSA in the germline V gene. Trimming cost V 11 bases and J 0 bases, with 14 bases left between them. There are 13 residues in the CDR3. The PBMCs had their origin in about 9.7 ml of fresh peripheral blood.

Material: blood. The receptor was derived from a man between 18 and 29 years old with Graves' hyperthyroidism. The rearrangement joins TRBV7-2 to TRBJ2-7, with D tentatively TRBD1 or TRBD2 (5 bases each). The chain's CDR3 is CAETGRSSYEQYF. In DNA form, the CDR3 reads TGTGCCGAGACGGGGCGAAGCTCCTACGAGCAGTACTTC.